This TCR beta chain was captured in a study of CD8 T cells in Susac syndrome. cDNA came from about 0.46 to 1 ug RNA primed by random hexamers. MiXCR, applied by TCRdb to the immunoSEQ multiplex PCR reads, yields one record per CDR3 protein. Among a few hundred thousand distinct CDR3 sequences listed, 80% to 95% were seen once. Negative isolation was applied to CD8+ and CD4+ T cells, and FACS enrichment was applied to TEMRA cells. Sequencing used CD8+ T cells from PBMCs. The TCR was taken from a human donor with multiple sclerosis.

The DNA of the CDR3 is TGTGCCACCAGCAGAGGGGGGACAGGGGCCTACGAGCAGTACTTC. This encodes CATSRGGTGAYEQYF. The chain employs TRBV15 and TRBJ2-7; 10 bases match TRBD1. The CDR3 is made up of 15 amino acids. Trimming at V came to 1 base and at J to 2 bases, leaving 2 bases not matched to a gene. Per germline, CDR1 LNHNV and CDR2 YYDKDF (reference sequence).